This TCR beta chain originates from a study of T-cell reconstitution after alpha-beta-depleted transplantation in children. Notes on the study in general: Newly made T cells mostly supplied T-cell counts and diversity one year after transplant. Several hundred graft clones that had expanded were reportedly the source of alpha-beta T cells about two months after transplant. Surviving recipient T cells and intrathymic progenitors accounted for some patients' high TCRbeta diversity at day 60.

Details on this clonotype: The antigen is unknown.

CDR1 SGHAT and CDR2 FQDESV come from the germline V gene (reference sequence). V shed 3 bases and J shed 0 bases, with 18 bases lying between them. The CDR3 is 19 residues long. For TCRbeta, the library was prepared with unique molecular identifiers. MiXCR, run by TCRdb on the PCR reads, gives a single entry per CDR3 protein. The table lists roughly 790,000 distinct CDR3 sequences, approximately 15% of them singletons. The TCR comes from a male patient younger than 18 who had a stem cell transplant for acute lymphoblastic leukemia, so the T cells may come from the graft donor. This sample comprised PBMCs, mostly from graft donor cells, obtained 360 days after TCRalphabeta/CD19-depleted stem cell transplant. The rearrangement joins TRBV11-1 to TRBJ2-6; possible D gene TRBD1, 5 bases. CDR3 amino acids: CASSLPGASITSGANVLTF. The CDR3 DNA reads TGTGCCAGCAGCTTGCCTGGGGCCTCGATTACCTCTGGGGCCAACGTCCTGACTTTC.